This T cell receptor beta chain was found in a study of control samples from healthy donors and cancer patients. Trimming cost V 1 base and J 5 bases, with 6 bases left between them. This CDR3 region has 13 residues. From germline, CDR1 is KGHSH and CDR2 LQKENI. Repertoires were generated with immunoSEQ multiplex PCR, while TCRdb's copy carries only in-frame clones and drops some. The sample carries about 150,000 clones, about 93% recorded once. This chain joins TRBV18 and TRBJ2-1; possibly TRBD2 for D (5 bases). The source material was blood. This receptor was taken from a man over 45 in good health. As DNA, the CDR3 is TGTGCCAGCTCACCACGGACTGACAATGAGCAGTTCTTC. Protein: CASSPRTDNEQFF.